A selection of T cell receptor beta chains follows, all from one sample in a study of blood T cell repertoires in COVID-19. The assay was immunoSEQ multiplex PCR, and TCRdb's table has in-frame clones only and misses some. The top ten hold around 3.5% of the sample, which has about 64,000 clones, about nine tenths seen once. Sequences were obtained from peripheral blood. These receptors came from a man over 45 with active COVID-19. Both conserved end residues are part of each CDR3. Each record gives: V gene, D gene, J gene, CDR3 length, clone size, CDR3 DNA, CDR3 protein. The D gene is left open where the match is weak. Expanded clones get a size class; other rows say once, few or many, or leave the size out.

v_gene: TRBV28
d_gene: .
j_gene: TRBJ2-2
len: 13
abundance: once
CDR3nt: TGTGCCAGCAGTTTACCTAACACCGGGGAGCTGTTTTTT
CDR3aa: CASSLPNTGELFF

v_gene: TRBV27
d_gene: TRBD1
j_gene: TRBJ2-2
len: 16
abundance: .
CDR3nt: TGTGCCAGCAGTTTCCGTCCAGGGGGTCACACCGGGGAGCTGTTTTTT
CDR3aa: CASSFRPGGHTGELFF

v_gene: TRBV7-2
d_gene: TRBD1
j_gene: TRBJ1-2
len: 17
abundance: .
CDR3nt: TGTGCCAGCAGCCTTCTCGCGGGACAGGGAATATCCGATGGCTACACCTTC
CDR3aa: CASSLLAGQGISDGYTF

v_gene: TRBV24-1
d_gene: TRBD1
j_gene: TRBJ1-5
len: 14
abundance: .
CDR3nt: TGTGCCACCAGTCCGGGGACAGGGGTAGCTCCCCAGCATTTT
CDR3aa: CATSPGTGVAPQHF

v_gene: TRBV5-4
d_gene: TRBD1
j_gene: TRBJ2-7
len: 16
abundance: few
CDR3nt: TGTGCCAGCAGCTTCAACCGGGACAGGGGCCTCTACGAGCAGTACTTC
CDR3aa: CASSFNRDRGLYEQYF

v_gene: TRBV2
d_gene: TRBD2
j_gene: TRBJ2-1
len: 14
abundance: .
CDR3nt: TGTGCCAGCTGTGGACTAGACATCTACGGTGAGCAGTTCTTC
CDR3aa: CASCGLDIYGEQFF

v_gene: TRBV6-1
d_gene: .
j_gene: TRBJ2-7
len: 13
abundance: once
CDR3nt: TGTGCCAGCAGTGAGAGGGTCGCCTACGAGCAGTACTTC
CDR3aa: CASSERVAYEQYF

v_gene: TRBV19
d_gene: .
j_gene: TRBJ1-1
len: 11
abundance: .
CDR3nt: TGTGCCAGTAGGCGGGGGGATGGAGCTTTCTTT
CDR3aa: CASRRGDGAFF

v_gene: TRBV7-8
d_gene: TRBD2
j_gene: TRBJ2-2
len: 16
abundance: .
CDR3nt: TGTGCCAGCAGCTTTCGGCAGGGAGGGTCCGGCGGGGAGCTGTTTTTT
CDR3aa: CASSFRQGGSGGELFF

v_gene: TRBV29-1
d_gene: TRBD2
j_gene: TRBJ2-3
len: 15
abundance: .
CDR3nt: TGCAGCGCAGCGGCGGGAGAGACCACCGGGGATACGCAGTATTTT
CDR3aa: CSAAAGETTGDTQYF

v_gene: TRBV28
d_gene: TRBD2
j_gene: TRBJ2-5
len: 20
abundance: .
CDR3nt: TGTGCCACCAGGAACAGGGGGCCCCCCGTGACTAGCGGGAGGACGGAGACCCAGTACTTC
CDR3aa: CATRNRGPPVTSGRTETQYF

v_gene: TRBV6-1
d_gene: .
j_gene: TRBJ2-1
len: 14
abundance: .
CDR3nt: TGTGCCAGCAGTGAAGCAAGCGGGTCAGGGGAGCAGTTCTTC
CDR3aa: CASSEASGSGEQFF

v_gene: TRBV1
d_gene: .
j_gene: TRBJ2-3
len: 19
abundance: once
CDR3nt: TGCACCAGCAGCCAAGATTTGACTAGCTCCTTGATTAGCACAGATACGCAGTATTTT
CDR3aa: CTSSQDLTSSLISTDTQYF

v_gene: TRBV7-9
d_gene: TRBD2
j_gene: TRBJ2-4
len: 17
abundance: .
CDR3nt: TGTGCCAGCAGCTTGGACCGACTAGCGGGGGCGGTGGACATTCAGTACTTC
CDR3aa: CASSLDRLAGAVDIQYF

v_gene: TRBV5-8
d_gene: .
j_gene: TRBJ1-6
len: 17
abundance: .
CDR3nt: TGTGCCAGCAGCTTGGTTCGACTTAGCTCCTATAATTCACCCCTCCACTTT
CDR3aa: CASSLVRLSSYNSPLHF

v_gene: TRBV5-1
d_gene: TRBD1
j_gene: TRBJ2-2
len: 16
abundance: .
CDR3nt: TGCGCCAGCAGCATTAGGGACAGGAGAAACACCGGGGAGCTGTTTTTT
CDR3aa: CASSIRDRRNTGELFF

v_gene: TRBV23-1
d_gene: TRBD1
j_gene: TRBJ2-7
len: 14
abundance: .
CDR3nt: TGCGCCAGCAGCCATGACAGGGCTTCCTACGAGCAGTACTTC
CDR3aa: CASSHDRASYEQYF

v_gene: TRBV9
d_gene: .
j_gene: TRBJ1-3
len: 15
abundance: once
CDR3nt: TGTGCCAGCAGCGTAGATGGAACAGGTCCAGACACCATATATTTT
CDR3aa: CASSVDGTGPDTIYF

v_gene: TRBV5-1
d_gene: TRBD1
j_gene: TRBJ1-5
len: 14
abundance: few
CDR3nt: TGCGCCAGCAGCTCCGGGACAGGGGGTCAGCCCCAGCATTTT
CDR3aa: CASSSGTGGQPQHF

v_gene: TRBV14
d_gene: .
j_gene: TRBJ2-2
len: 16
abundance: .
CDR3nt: TGTGCCAGCAGCCAAGATCCGACAGCCTTCACCGGGGAGCTGTTTTTT
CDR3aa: CASSQDPTAFTGELFF

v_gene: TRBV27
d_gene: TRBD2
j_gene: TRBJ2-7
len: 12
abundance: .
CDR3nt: TGTGCCAGCTTGGGACTAGATAACGAGCAGTACTTC
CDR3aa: CASLGLDNEQYF

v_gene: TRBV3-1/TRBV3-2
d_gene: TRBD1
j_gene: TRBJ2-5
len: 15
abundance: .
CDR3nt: TGTGCCAGCAGCCAAGTTTACAGGGGGGCAGAGACCCAGTACTTC
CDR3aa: CASSQVYRGAETQYF

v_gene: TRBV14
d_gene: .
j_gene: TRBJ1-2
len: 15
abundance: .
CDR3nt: TGTGCCAGCAGCCAAGATCTGTCGGTGAACTATGGCTACACCTTC
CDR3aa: CASSQDLSVNYGYTF

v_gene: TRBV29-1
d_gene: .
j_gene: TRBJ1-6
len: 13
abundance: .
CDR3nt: TGCAGCATCAGGGAGGGGTTTGGCTCACCCCTCCACTTT
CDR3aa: CSIREGFGSPLHF

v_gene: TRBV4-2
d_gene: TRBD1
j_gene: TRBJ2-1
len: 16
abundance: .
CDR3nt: TGTGCCAGCAGCCAAGCACTCGGACAGGAGCACAATGAGCAGTTCTTC
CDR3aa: CASSQALGQEHNEQFF

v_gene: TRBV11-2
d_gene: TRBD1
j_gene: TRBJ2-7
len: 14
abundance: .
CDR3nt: TGTGCCAGCAGCAGGGACAGGGGGTCCCACGAGCAGTACTTC
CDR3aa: CASSRDRGSHEQYF

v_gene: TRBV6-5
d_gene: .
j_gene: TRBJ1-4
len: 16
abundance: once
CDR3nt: TGTGCCAGCAGTTACTTCACGGGATCGGAGAATGAAAAACTGTTTTTT
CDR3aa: CASSYFTGSENEKLFF

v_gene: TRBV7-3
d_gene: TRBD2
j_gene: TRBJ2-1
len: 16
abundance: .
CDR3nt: TGTGCCAGCAGCTCTGGAGGACTAGCGGGTACCGGTGAGCAGTTCTTC
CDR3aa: CASSSGGLAGTGEQFF